The clone carrying this T cell receptor beta chain was seen many times. Its antigen is undetermined. In germline, CDR1 is DFQATT, CDR2 SNEGSKA (reference sequence). J lost 8 bases, V lost 6 bases, and 5 bases had no gene match. This CDR3 contains 11 residues. This entry comes from a study of neurological immune-mediated disorders. Points from the study as a whole: Levels of TCR clonal expansion peaked in HTLV-1-associated myelopathy and reached their lowest in multiple sclerosis, under those of healthy controls.

TCRdb analysed the 5' RACE reads with MiXCR anew, one entry per CDR3 protein. The table includes some 46,000 distinct CDR3 sequences, 9% to 12% detected once. The starting material, 2 million PBMCs stored at -80 C, gave rise to the unsorted libraries. The clonotype was recovered from a man aged 65 to 85 with HTLV-1-associated myelopathy (HAM/TSP). This rearrangement joins TRBV20-1 to TRBJ1-2; 8 positions match TRBD1. Specimen: PBMCs. This CDR3 reads CSAWDRWGYTF. The CDR3 DNA reads TGCAGTGCATGGGACAGGTGGGGCTACACCTTC.